These 18 T cell receptor beta chains were all obtained from the same sample, sequenced in a study of cytomegalovirus exposure and HLA in healthy donors. In the PCR, 60 Vbeta and 13 Jbeta primers were used. Only in-frame clones appear in the TCRdb table, and some are missing; sequencing was by immunoSEQ multiplex PCR. Altogether under 300,000 clones are present, 84% being singletons, with the ten largest covering 2%. Input material: PBMCs. The receptors derive from a middle-aged woman in good health and CMV-seropositive.

The chain links TRBV28 to TRBJ2-7; 9 nucleotides line up with TRBD1. Germline assignment: CDR1 MDHEN and CDR2 SYDVKM. CDR3 length: 14 amino acids. V was pared by 7 bases and J by 5 bases, with 9 bases of the junction left unmatched. CDR3 in DNA: TGTGCCAGCAAGCCCGGGACAGGGAGGCACGAGCAGTACTTC. It codes for CASKPGTGRHEQYF.

The rearrangement joins TRBV30 to TRBJ2-3; TRBD2 matches 13 bases. The CDR3 totals 17 residues. The germline gives CDR1 GTSNPN, CDR2 SVGIG (reference sequence). V trimming: 3 bases; J trimming: 4 bases; junction bases outside the gene matches: 10. CDR3 sequence: CAWSLQRTSGSPDTQYF. CDR3 in DNA: TGTGCCTGGAGCTTACAGAGGACTAGCGGGAGTCCAGATACGCAGTATTTT.

The V gene is TRBV7-9, the J gene TRBJ1-6; D may be TRBD1 (6 bases). V shed 6 bases and J shed 7 bases, with 13 bases lying between them. The CDR3 sequence is 14 residues long. The germline CDR1 and CDR2 sequences are SEHNR and FQNEAQ (reference sequence). The CDR3 here is CASSPDRLNSPLHF. CDR3 in DNA: TGTGCCAGCAGTCCGGACAGATTAAATTCACCCCTCCACTTT.

This chain links TRBV9 with TRBJ2-4; D not certain. Trimming cost V 0 bases and J 3 bases, with 7 bases left between them. Per germline, CDR1 SGDLS and CDR2 YYNGEE. The CDR3 has 14 amino acids. CDR3 sequence (DNA): TGTGCCAGCAGCGTAGGTTCAATCAAAAACATTCAGTACTTC. As protein: CASSVGSIKNIQYF.

The CDR3 DNA reads TGTGCCAGCAGTTACCCGAGAGGGGAGGTCAGGACTGAAGCTTTCTTT. Translated, it gives CASSYPRGEVRTEAFF. The chain recombines TRBV6-6 with TRBJ1-1, with a weak D call TRBD1 (5 bases). V was shortened by 2 bases and J by 5 bases, with 18 bases between the two germline ends. CDR3 length: 16 amino acids. Germline assignment: CDR1 MNHNY and CDR2 SVGAGI (reference sequence).

The V gene is TRBV28, the J gene TRBJ1-1; 8 positions agree with TRBD1. The CDR3 consists of 14 residues. J gave up 4 bases and V 2 bases, and 3 bases lay outside the gene matches. Germline V CDR1 and CDR2: MDHEN, SYDVKM. This chain's CDR3 is CASSLQGAGTEAFF. In DNA form, the CDR3 reads TGTGCCAGCAGTTTACAGGGGGCAGGCACTGAAGCTTTCTTT.

This clone was found once. This rearrangement joins TRBV19 to TRBJ1-1; tentative D call: TRBD1 (6 bases). Germline-derived CDR1 and CDR2 are LNHDA and SQIVND (reference sequence). V was clipped by 3 bases and J by 10 bases, with 21 bases between them. The length of the CDR3 is 15 residues. The CDR3 DNA sequence: TGTGCCAGTAGTATCGGTAAGGGGGGGGCCTTAGGAGCTTTCTTT. It translates to CASSIGKGGALGAFF.

V usage is TRBV2 and J usage is TRBJ1-1; D perhaps matches TRBD1 (5 bases). The germline gives CDR1 SNHLY, CDR2 FYNNEI. The CDR3 runs to 14 residues. V was pared by 5 bases and J by 2 bases, with 12 bases between. CDR3 loop: CASSSLGGNTEAFF. CDR3 nucleotide sequence: TGTGCCAGCAGTTCTCTCGGGGGAAACACTGAAGCTTTCTTT.

This chain joins TRBV28 and TRBJ2-1; 7 positions agree with TRBD1. The germline V gene encodes CDR1 MDHEN and CDR2 SYDVKM. The V and J ends lost 7 bases and 3 bases, in that order; junction bases with no gene match: 9. The CDR3 has 15 amino acids. For the CDR3, the DNA is TGTGCCAGCACCTTAGGGACAGTCCTCTACAATGAGCAGTTCTTC. Protein sequence: CASTLGTVLYNEQFF.

A word on this clone: The same CDR3 arises from other DNA sequences in this sample as well. The chain is built from TRBV5-1 and TRBJ2-7, with D tentatively TRBD1 (5 bases). Deletions cut 0 bases from V and 0 bases from J, with 13 bases between. Looked up from germline, CDR1 is SGHRS and CDR2 is YFSETQ. The CDR3 sequence is 16 residues long. DNA for the CDR3: TGCGCCAGCAGCTTGGCTACTGGGGCCTACTCCTACGAGCAGTACTTC. It yields the protein CASSLATGAYSYEQYF.

The gene calls are TRBV25-1 and TRBJ2-5; 7 bases are a match to TRBD2. The trim removed 2 bases at V and 5 bases at J, leaving 2 bases unmatched. This CDR3 is built from 13 residues. The germline V gene encodes CDR1 MGHDK and CDR2 SYGVNS. The DNA for the CDR3 is TGTGCCAGCAGTGAACCCGGGAGGGAGACCCAGTACTTC. It is translated as CASSEPGRETQYF. Full variable domain (outside the CDR3, taken from reference TRBV25-1 and TRBJ2-5): EADIYQTPRYLVIGTGKKITLECSQTMGHDKMYWYQQDPGMELHLIHYSYGVNSTEKGDLSSESTVSRIRTEHFPLTLESARPSHTSQYLCASSEPGRETQYFGPGTRLLVL.

The chain joins TRBV7-3 to TRBJ2-7, with 7 bases identical to TRBD1. J gave up 6 bases and V 5 bases, and 13 bases lay outside the gene matches. The V gene's germline CDR1 is SGHTA and CDR2 FQGTGA. The CDR3 is 15 amino acids. Written as DNA, the CDR3 is TGTGCCAGCAGCGCCTACAGGGGAGCGCCTGGCGAGCAGTACTTC. As protein: CASSAYRGAPGEQYF.

The V call is TRBV19, the J call TRBJ2-1, with no clear D. Germline V gives CDR1 LNHDA, CDR2 SQIVND (reference sequence). This CDR3 has 13 amino acids. Deletions cut 3 bases from V and 7 bases from J, with 10 bases between. CDR3 in DNA: TGTGCCAGTAGTATCGGAGCGTGGAATGAGCAGTTCTTC. This sequence encodes CASSIGAWNEQFF.

V and J are TRBV28 and TRBJ2-1, with D maybe TRBD1 (5 bases). V was clipped by 4 bases and J by 15 bases, with 16 bases between them. CDR3 length: 12 residues. Per the germline V gene, CDR1 is MDHEN and CDR2 is SYDVKM. DNA for the CDR3: TGTGCCAGCAGTTCGCATAAAAGGGGTTTGTTCTTC. Translation: CASSSHKRGLFF.

The CDR3 nucleotides read TGTGCCAGCAGAGCCCCGGGACAGGGTGCACTGTTTTTT. This gives the protein CASRAPGQGALFF. This rearrangement joins TRBV28 to TRBJ1-4; TRBD1 agrees at 9 bases. Trimming took 6 bases from V and 13 from J; bases not matched to a gene: 9. Germline CDR1 reads MDHEN; CDR2 reads SYDVKM. The CDR3 has 13 amino acids.

J is TRBJ2-7 and V is TRBV29-1, with 8 bases lining up with TRBD1. V lost 2 bases to trimming and J lost 3 bases; unmatched junction nucleotides: 6. The CDR3 loop spans 14 amino acids. Germline loops: CDR1 SQVTM, CDR2 ANQGSEA. The CDR3 DNA reads as TGCAGCGTTGAAATACCGGGACAGGACTACGAGCAGTACTTC. Amino acids: CSVEIPGQDYEQYF.

The V call is TRBV5-1, the J call TRBJ2-3, with 7 bases that match TRBD2. V lost 1 base and J lost 0; bases outside the gene matches: 11. This CDR3 is 18 amino acids long. Germline V CDR1 and CDR2: SGHRS, YFSETQ. The CDR3 sequence is CASSLIAGLAASTDTQYF. For the CDR3, the DNA is TGCGCCAGCAGCTTGATCGCGGGGCTAGCGGCTAGCACAGATACGCAGTATTTT.

The chain is built from TRBV6-4 and TRBJ1-1; D is uncertain. The ends were cut back, 8 bases at V and 1 base at J, with 11 bases in the middle. CDR1 and CDR2 from the germline V gene are MRHNA and SNTAGT. The length of the CDR3 is 13 residues. CDR3: CASRERENTEAFF. The CDR3 DNA follows: TGTGCCAGCCGCGAGAGGGAGAACACTGAAGCTTTCTTT.